What follows are 28 T cell receptor beta chains derived from one specimen sequenced in a study of blood T cell repertoires in COVID-19. TCRdb's copy holds only in-frame clones and misses some; the assay was immunoSEQ multiplex PCR. The sample lists around 170,000 clones, roughly 70% occurring once. Sequenced material: peripheral blood. The receptors come from a woman of 80 years or more with acute or convalescent COVID-19.

In its sample, this clone was seen a few times. This sequence joins TRBV10-3 and TRBJ2-1, with 11 bases fitting TRBD2. From germline, CDR1 is ENHRY and CDR2 SYGVKD. The trim removed 0 bases at V and 0 bases at J, leaving 7 bases unmatched. The CDR3 sequence is 19 residues long. The CDR3 nucleotides read TGTGCCATCAGTGAGTCGGGGGCTAGCGGGAGGTCCTCCTACAATGAGCAGTTCTTC. Its translation: CAISESGASGRSSYNEQFF.

The genes are TRBV24-1 and TRBJ2-3; possibly TRBD1 for D (6 bases). The length of the CDR3 is 13 residues. Germline V lookup: CDR1 KGHDR, CDR2 SFDVKD. V lost 4 bases and J lost 2, with 6 bases in between. The CDR3 sequence is CATSEGHTDTQYF. The CDR3 DNA reads as TGTGCCACCAGTGAGGGACACACAGATACGCAGTATTTT.

This clone was observed a few times. The chain recombines TRBV5-1 with TRBJ1-6; weak D call: TRBD1 (5 bases). CDR1 and CDR2 (germline): SGHRS, YFSETQ. The CDR3 runs to 14 residues. The V gene lost 3 bases and the J gene lost 6 bases, with 10 bases spanning the gap. The CDR3 DNA reads TGCGCCAGCAGCTCCCATGACAGTAATTCACCCCTCCACTTT. Translation gives CASSSHDSNSPLHF.

CDR3 DNA: TGTGCCAGCGGCGGTGGGAACACTGAAGCTTTCTTT. It codes for CASGGGNTEAFF. The chain uses TRBV28 and TRBJ1-1; D call uncertain. With 8 bases removed from V and 1 base from J, the gap between germline ends came to 8 bases. The CDR3 totals 12 residues. Germline V CDR1 and CDR2: MDHEN, SYDVKM.

This clone has a handful of counts. The chain recombines TRBV27 with TRBJ2-1; 8 bases agree with TRBD1. From germline, CDR1 is MNHEY and CDR2 SMNVEV (reference sequence). The CDR3 runs 15 residues. Trimming took 3 bases from V and 1 from J; bases not matched to a gene: 2. CDR3 amino acids: CASSLGQASYNEQFF. CDR3 nucleotide sequence: TGTGCCAGCAGTTTGGGACAGGCATCCTACAATGAGCAGTTCTTC.

This chain links TRBV30 with TRBJ2-1; TRBD1 matches at 10 bases. J gave up 5 bases and V 4 bases, and 5 bases lay outside the gene matches. The length of the CDR3 is 14 residues. The V gene's germline CDR1 is GTSNPN and CDR2 SVGIG (reference sequence). CDR3 in DNA: TGTGCCTGGAAAGCGGGGACAGGGGACAATGAGCAGTTCTTC. It is translated as CAWKAGTGDNEQFF.

Of note for this clone: Its ends do not fully match the called genes, so a read error is possible. This chain joins TRBV2 and TRBJ1-4; 8 nucleotides line up with TRBD1. CDR1 is SNHLY and CDR2 is FYNNEI in the germline V gene. The CDR3 runs to 13 residues. The CDR3 region has the DNA TGTGCCCGCAGGGACAGGCCTAATGAAAAACTGTTTTTT. Encoded protein: CARRDRPNEKLFF.

The V call is TRBV5-1, the J call TRBJ2-5; 8 bases are a match to TRBD2. The CDR3 spans 15 residues. Germline CDR1 is SGHRS and CDR2 is YFSETQ. With V trimmed by 4 bases and J by 5 bases, 10 bases remained unmatched. The CDR3 DNA sequence: TGCGCCAGCAGCCCTCCCGGGGGGGGCGGGGAGACCCAGTACTTC. Its translation is CASSPPGGGGETQYF.

The J gene is TRBJ1-2, the V gene TRBV27, with 7 bases identical to TRBD1. The ends lost 5 bases at V and 6 bases at J; junction bases unmatched: 12. The CDR3 is made up of 15 amino acids. Germline CDR1 reads MNHEY; CDR2 reads SMNVEV (reference sequence). The CDR3: CASSLLTGRGDGYTF. The CDR3, as DNA: TGTGCCAGCAGTCTCCTGACAGGGCGGGGGGATGGCTACACCTTC.

The chain combines TRBV15 with TRBJ1-2; D is uncertain. CDR1 is LNHNV, CDR2 YYDKDF, per germline (reference sequence). V lost 0 bases, J lost 4 bases, and 9 bases lay in between. The CDR3 sequence is 14 residues long. As DNA, the CDR3 is TGTGCCACCAGCAGAGATCTTCTTTCCTATGGCTACACCTTC. It encodes CATSRDLLSYGYTF.

Here the CDR3 reads CASRKELLYGYTF. The CDR3 DNA follows: TGTGCCAGCAGGAAAGAGTTACTCTATGGCTACACCTTC. The genes are TRBV5-4 and TRBJ1-2; D is ambiguous. Germline assignment: CDR1 SGHNT and CDR2 YYREEE (reference sequence). V was clipped by 5 bases and J by 4 bases, with 12 bases between them. CDR3 length equals 13 residues.

The V gene is TRBV30, the J gene TRBJ2-3; D perhaps matches TRBD1 (5 bases). The germline V and J ends were trimmed by 8 bases and 1 base, with 19 bases remaining between them. The CDR3 totals 15 residues. Germline V gene lookup returns CDR1 GTSNPN and CDR2 SVGIG (reference sequence). The CDR3: CAGQGDLTGTDTQYF. The CDR3, as DNA: TGTGCCGGACAAGGTGACTTGACAGGCACAGATACGCAGTATTTT.

This clone was seen a single time. The chain couples TRBV7-3 to TRBJ2-3; tentative D call: TRBD2 (5 bases). Germline V lookup: CDR1 SGHTA, CDR2 FQGTGA. The CDR3 is 15 amino acids. V lost 5 bases and J lost 1, with 13 bases in between. The CDR3 DNA is TGTGCCAGCAGCACAAACCCCGGGGGCACAGATACGCAGTATTTT. It codes for CASSTNPGGTDTQYF.

The CDR3: CASSPDGQNNQPQHF. The CDR3 nucleotides read TGCGCCAGCAGCCCGGACGGACAGAACAATCAGCCCCAGCATTTT. V gene TRBV5-1 combines with J gene TRBJ1-5; the D gene is possibly TRBD1 (6 bases). Germline lookup yields CDR1 SGHRS and CDR2 YFSETQ. V was cut by 4 bases and J by 3 bases, with 14 bases left in between. CDR3 size: 15 residues.

The chain uses TRBV28 and TRBJ2-6; 7 nucleotides agree with TRBD1. From germline, CDR1 is MDHEN and CDR2 SYDVKM. CDR3 length equals 17 residues. The J segment lost 0 bases and the V segment lost 5 bases, leaving 7 bases of the junction unmatched. This chain's CDR3 is CASSILTGNSGANVLTF. As DNA, the CDR3 is TGTGCCAGCAGTATCCTGACAGGGAACTCTGGGGCCAACGTCCTGACTTTC.

The rearrangement links TRBV19 to TRBJ1-6; D perhaps matches TRBD1 (5 bases). The CDR3 runs to 15 residues. Germline V gene data show CDR1 as LNHDA and CDR2 as SQIVND (reference sequence). Trimming cost V 5 bases and J 9 bases, with 17 bases left between them. The CDR3 spells CASSVGLLLPSPLHF. DNA for the CDR3: TGTGCCAGTAGTGTGGGACTGCTCCTTCCTTCACCCCTCCACTTT.

The chain uses TRBV6-5 and TRBJ2-7, with 7 positions matching TRBD1. The CDR3 has 14 residues. J lost 4 bases, V lost 5 bases, and 8 bases had no gene match. The germline CDR1 and CDR2 sequences are MNHEY and SVGAGI. As DNA, the CDR3 is TGTGCCAGCAGTAGGGGGCGGTCAGTTTACGAGCAGTACTTC. This translates into CASSRGRSVYEQYF.

The rearrangement joins TRBV7-3 to TRBJ1-2; tentatively, D is TRBD1 (5 bases). The CDR3 sequence is 15 residues long. Germline V gives CDR1 SGHTA, CDR2 FQGTGA. V lost 0 bases and J 1 base, leaving 9 bases between the germline ends. CDR3 sequence reads: CASSLTATDNYGYTF. In nucleotides, the CDR3 is TGTGCCAGCAGCTTAACGGCGACAGATAACTATGGCTACACCTTC.

This clone was detected only a few times. The J gene is TRBJ2-3, the V gene TRBV7-2; possible D gene TRBD2, 6 bases. CDR1 SGHTA and CDR2 FQGNSA come from the germline V gene. The CDR3 has 16 amino acids. Trimming took 1 base from V and 0 from J, leaving 11 bases between them. CDR3 in DNA: TGTGCCAGCAGCTTAGTAGCGGATGCTAGCACAGATACGCAGTATTTT. Translation gives CASSLVADASTDTQYF.

The CDR3 reads CASSPSGLAGVGNTGELFF. The CDR3 DNA is TGTGCCAGCTCACCATCGGGACTAGCGGGAGTAGGGAACACCGGGGAGCTGTTTTTT. V usage is TRBV18 and J usage is TRBJ2-2; 14 positions match TRBD2. This CDR3 region has 19 residues. Germline V gives CDR1 KGHSH, CDR2 LQKENI. The J segment lost 1 base and the V segment lost 2 bases, leaving 6 bases of the junction unmatched.

V gene TRBV11-3 combines with J gene TRBJ2-1; 13 positions agree with TRBD2. V was pared by 5 bases and J by 3 bases, with 7 bases of the junction left unmatched. Germline values: CDR1 SGHNT, CDR2 YENEEA. CDR3 length: 17 amino acids. CDR3 coding DNA: TGTGCCAGCAGCGGCGGGACTAGCGGGAAAGGCTACAATGAGCAGTTCTTC. This encodes CASSGGTSGKGYNEQFF.

This rearrangement joins TRBV28 to TRBJ1-3, with TRBD1 identical over 8 bases. V lost 4 bases to trimming and J lost 4 bases; unmatched junction nucleotides: 9. Germline V CDR1 and CDR2: MDHEN, SYDVKM. CDR3 length equals 16 residues. The CDR3 protein is CASSSPGGARGNTIYF. The CDR3 DNA follows: TGTGCCAGCAGTTCACCAGGGGGCGCGAGGGGAAACACCATATATTTT.

The CDR3 DNA follows: TGCGCCAGCACCGACCCGGAACAAACTAGCGGGGACGATGAGCAGTTCTTC. Residues: CASTDPEQTSGDDEQFF. J is TRBJ2-1 and V is TRBV23-1, with TRBD2 matching over 10 bases. TRBV23-1 is treated as an ORF (open reading frame) with a function not yet certain. There are 17 residues in the CDR3. Trimming cost V 7 bases and J 8 bases; bases outside gene matches: 17.

The chain combines TRBV20-1 with TRBJ2-7, with 8 bases that match TRBD2. This CDR3 has 16 amino acids. V lost 3 bases and J lost 7; bases outside the gene matches: 17. From germline, CDR1 is DFQATT and CDR2 SNEGSKA (reference sequence). The CDR3 spells CSASVGTSRTLEEQYF. The CDR3 DNA reads as TGCAGTGCTAGTGTCGGGACTAGTCGGACCTTGGAAGAGCAGTACTTC.

At least ten counts were recorded for this clone. The rearrangement links TRBV5-6 to TRBJ2-1; 7 nucleotides align to TRBD2. Germline CDR1 reads SGHDT; CDR2 reads YYEEEE. With 1 base clipped from V and 14 bases from J, the junction kept 9 bases outside the gene matches. This CDR3 comprises 13 residues. The CDR3 nucleotides are TGTGCCAGCAGCTTGACCGGACGGGGGGTTGAGTTCTTC. This sequence encodes CASSLTGRGVEFF.

DNA of the CDR3: TGTGCCAGCAGCCGAAGTCGGACAGATACGCAGTATTTT. It codes for CASSRSRTDTQYF. The rearrangement uses TRBV11-3 and TRBJ2-3; D unclear. V was trimmed by 5 bases and J by 3 bases, leaving 9 bases between them. Germline CDR1 reads SGHNT; CDR2 reads YENEEA. There are 13 residues in the CDR3.

This sequence joins TRBV7-2 and TRBJ2-7, with D possibly matching TRBD1 (6 bases). CDR3 length: 18 amino acids. V dropped 2 bases and J dropped 4 bases, with 24 bases sitting between them. Germline assignment: CDR1 SGHTA and CDR2 FQGNSA. The CDR3 coding sequence is TGTGCCAGCAGCTTATCTGCGGCGGCGTACAGGGCTTGGTACGAGCAGTACTTC. This encodes CASSLSAAAYRAWYEQYF.

In this sample, this clone turned up a few times. The chain couples TRBV7-9 to TRBJ2-5, with 10 bases identical to TRBD1. The CDR3 is 16 amino acids. The ends lost 1 base at V and 4 bases at J; junction bases unmatched: 6. Per the germline V gene, CDR1 is SEHNR and CDR2 is FQNEAQ (reference sequence). CDR3 sequence (DNA): TGTGCCAGCAGCTTAGGGGACAGGGGAGAATTAGAGACCCAGTACTTC. Translation gives CASSLGDRGELETQYF.